The 9 T cell receptor beta chains below were found in one sample sequenced in a study of spatial heterogeneity in lung cancer. Time point denoted: sample taken at primary tumor resection. Whole RNA, isolated from tumor, nontumor lung or frozen PBMC, was sequenced without prior sorting. TCRdb reprocessed the 5' RACE reads via MiXCR and lists one record per CDR3 protein. This sample has about 21,000 distinct CDR3 sequences; around 4.6% occur once, and the top ten carry about 7.7%. The material sequenced was PBMCs, taken at surgery. The receptors originated from a male donor with early-stage non-small cell lung cancer.

This clonotype occurred many times. This chain connects TRBV2 to TRBJ2-7, with D maybe TRBD2 (6 bases). V was clipped by 4 bases and J by 4 bases, with 14 bases between them. The V gene's germline CDR1 is SNHLY and CDR2 FYNNEI. The CDR3 is 14 residues long. The DNA of the CDR3 is TGTGCCAGCAGTGTTGGGGGGACGAGGTACGAGCAGTACTTC. Protein product: CASSVGGTRYEQYF.

This clonotype was picked up many times. The V call is TRBV20-1, the J call TRBJ2-7; perhaps TRBD2 as D (7 bases). V was trimmed by 2 bases and J by 5 bases, leaving 16 bases between them. Germline V lookup: CDR1 DFQATT, CDR2 SNEGSKA (reference sequence). This CDR3 comprises 14 residues. The CDR3 coding sequence is TGCAGTGCTAGATTTCCGGGGGGCCTGGACGAGCAGTACTTC. This encodes CSARFPGGLDEQYF.

This clonotype was counted at least ten times. The genes are TRBV11-2 and TRBJ2-7; D call uncertain. The CDR3 is 13 residues long. CDR1 is SGHAT and CDR2 is FQNNGV in the germline V gene. V was cut by 2 bases and J by 7 bases, with 12 bases left in between. DNA of the CDR3: TGTGCCAGCAGCTTACTGGTAGAAGAGGAGCAGTACTTC. Its protein is CASSLLVEEEQYF.

By its share, this clonotype is medium-sized (0.01 to 0.1%). The V gene is TRBV7-9, the J gene TRBJ2-7; D is unclear. The CDR3 totals 12 residues. The ends were cut back, 5 bases at V and 0 bases at J, with 5 bases in the middle. Germline CDR1 and CDR2: SEHNR and FQNEAQ (reference sequence). The chain's CDR3 is CASSLTSYEQYF. DNA for the CDR3: TGTGCCAGCAGCCTAACCTCCTACGAGCAGTACTTC.

This clonotype was detected ten times or more. This sequence joins TRBV5-1 and TRBJ1-4, with D possibly being TRBD1 (5 bases). The CDR3 covers 16 residues. Trimming stripped 6 bases from V and 0 bases from J, with 15 bases between. Germline lookup yields CDR1 SGHRS and CDR2 YFSETQ. CDR3 DNA sequence: TGCGCCAGCAACTGGGGGTTGCGGGCAACTAATGAAAAACTGTTTTTT. This translates into CASNWGLRATNEKLFF. Supplemented by reference TRBV5-1 and TRBJ1-4, the full variable domain reads KAGVTQTPRYLIKTRGQQVTLSCSPISGHRSVSWYQQTPGQGLQFLFEYFSETQRNKGNFPGRFSGRQFSNSRSEMNVSTLELGDSALYLCASNWGLRATNEKLFFGSGTQLSVL.

This clonotype was observed at least ten times. The chain uses TRBV20-1 and TRBJ2-1; D is undetermined. Germline CDR1 reads DFQATT; CDR2 reads SNEGSKA (reference sequence). V lost 5 bases and J lost 0, with 14 bases in between. The CDR3 has 15 amino acids. CDR3 coding DNA: TGCAGTGCTCTGTATCGGGTACGCTCCTACAATGAGCAGTTCTTC. This encodes CSALYRVRSYNEQFF.

The chain uses TRBV7-2 and TRBJ2-7; tentative D call: TRBD2 (6 bases). CDR3 length equals 16 residues. Trimming cost V 1 base and J 2 bases, with 15 bases left between them. Germline lookup yields CDR1 SGHTA and CDR2 FQGNSA. The CDR3 spells CASSLGPGGAAYEQYF. The CDR3 DNA reads TGTGCCAGCAGCTTAGGCCCCGGGGGTGCCGCCTACGAGCAGTACTTC.

This clonotype has at least ten counts. The rearrangement links TRBV20-1 to TRBJ2-5; 13 positions match TRBD2. The length of the CDR3 is 15 residues. V shed 5 bases and J 2 bases; nucleotides not matched to a gene: 5. Germline CDR1 DFQATT, CDR2 SNEGSKA (reference sequence). CDR3 amino acids: CSAPRTSGGQETQYF. CDR3 bases: TGCAGTGCTCCCCGGACTAGCGGGGGTCAAGAGACCCAGTACTTC.

This clonotype has a count of ten or more. The V and J genes are TRBV10-1 and TRBJ2-3; 14 bases are shared with TRBD2. CDR3 length equals 16 residues. V trimming: 7 bases; J trimming: 6 bases; junction bases outside the gene matches: 9. Germline V gene sequence: CDR1 WNHNN, CDR2 SYGVQD (reference sequence). Written as DNA, the CDR3 is TGCGCCAGCATCCTGACTAGCGGGAGGGCGGCCGATACGCAGTATTTT. Protein sequence: CASILTSGRAADTQYF.